This T cell receptor (beta chain) emerged from a study of cytomegalovirus exposure and HLA in healthy donors. With regard to this clone: The antigen is undetermined.

Study results and limitations: Most subjects' HLA-A and HLA-B alleles were reportedly predicted from TCR beta sequences.

This CDR3 is 14 amino acids long. Germline CDR1 is SNHLY and CDR2 is FYNNEI. The J segment lost 6 bases and the V segment lost 10 bases, leaving 14 bases of the junction unmatched. Primers: 60 Vbeta forward and 13 Jbeta reverse. TCRdb keeps only in-frame clones here, not all; method: immunoSEQ multiplex PCR. Here the sample spans roughly 120,000 clones, 80% being singletons. This TCR was recovered from a woman aged 60 to 75 in good health and CMV-seropositive. Sequencing input: PBMCs. The chain couples TRBV2 to TRBJ1-2, with 7 bases identical to TRBD1. The CDR3 DNA reads as TGTGCCACAACTGCTACAGGGGTGGCAGATGGCTACACCTTC. Amino acids: CATTATGVADGYTF. The variable domain in full, completed from reference TRBV2 and TRBJ1-2, reads EPEVTQTPSHQVTQMGQEVILRCVPISNHLYFYWYRQILGQKVEFLVSFYNNEISEKSEIFDDQFSVERPDGSNFTLKIRSTKLEDSAMYFCATTATGVADGYTFGSGTRLTVV.